Described below is a single T cell receptor beta chain sequence and its context. The entry originates in a study of blood T cell repertoires in COVID-19. On the study more broadly: The cDNA or gDNA used as material had been derived from T cells, B-cell-depleted T cells, or PBMCs.

The germline CDR1 and CDR2 sequences are SGHKS and YYEKEE (reference sequence). This CDR3 region has 15 residues. The V gene end was trimmed by 1 base and the J gene end by 4 bases; junction bases not matched to a gene: 3. Measured with immunoSEQ multiplex PCR; TCRdb has only the in-frame clones, and not every one. The table includes hundreds of thousands of clones, about 88% detected once. Adults between roughly 18 and 95 years of age took part from 24 US areas. The sample comprised PBMCs or T cells enriched from blood (not recorded which). The receptor's source is a woman in her 50s who had recovered from COVID-19. The V and J genes are TRBV5-5 and TRBJ2-3; 10 nucleotides agree with TRBD2. The CDR3 loop reads CASSLQREGPDTQYF. In nucleotides, the CDR3 is TGTGCCAGCAGCTTGCAGCGGGAGGGCCCAGATACGCAGTATTTT.